Presented here are 14 T cell receptor beta chains from one specimen sequenced in a study of blood T cells in healthy people across ages. PCR was performed a second time for about 7 to 12 cycles using a sample-barcoded 5' primer and a J-beta primer mix. In TCRdb, the 5' RACE reads were re-called with MiXCR into one record per CDR3 protein. The table includes about 1,500,000 distinct CDR3 sequences, about 30% detected once. Sequencing was performed on blood. The receptors were sampled from a woman in her twenties or thirties in good health.

This clonotype was counted a few times. The V gene is TRBV7-2, the J gene TRBJ2-7; D is perhaps TRBD2 (5 bases). The J call may be in error: the DNA end matches TRBJ2-5 better. Germline V gene lookup returns CDR1 SGHTA and CDR2 FQGNSA. The CDR3 loop spans 14 amino acids. As DNA, the CDR3 is TGTGCCAGCAGCCCCGGGCCCCTCCGGGGGACCCAGTACTTC. Translation: CASSPGPLRGTQYF.

This clonotype was seen a handful of times. The J gene is TRBJ2-7, the V gene TRBV9; D not certain. Germline V lookup: CDR1 SGDLS, CDR2 YYNGEE. The CDR3 is 14 residues long. The V end was cut by 1 base, the J end by 7 bases, with 15 bases between. CDR3 region: CASSVSPDTNEQYF. CDR3 nucleotides: TGTGCCAGCAGCGTAAGCCCAGACACCAATGAGCAGTACTTC. The full variable domain, in which reference TRBV9 and TRBJ2-7 provide the parts outside the CDR3, is DSGVTQTPKHLITATGQRVTLRCSPRSGDLSVYWYQQSLDQGLQFLIQYYNGEERAKGNILERFSAQQFPDLHSELNLSSLELGDSALYFCASSVSPDTNEQYFGPGTRLTVT.

This clonotype was found a few times. At one end, the junction sequence differs from germline, possibly due to a read error. The V and J genes are TRBV15 and TRBJ2-5, with D tentatively TRBD1 (6 bases). Per germline, CDR1 LNHNV and CDR2 YYDKDF (reference sequence). This CDR3 is built from 14 residues. This chain's CDR3 is CATSRDTFQGTQYF. CDR3 DNA sequence: TGTGCCACTAGTAGGGACACCTTCCAAGGGACCCAGTACTTC.

The CDR3 loop is CAISDRADSYNEQYF. In DNA form, the CDR3 reads TGTGCCATCAGTGACCGAGCGGATTCCTACAATGAGCAGTACTTC. V gene TRBV10-3 combines with J gene TRBJ2-1, with a weak D call TRBD2 (5 bases). The end of the DNA aligns better with TRBJ2-7, so the J call may be wrong. The germline CDR1 and CDR2 sequences are ENHRY and SYGVKD. This CDR3 is built from 15 residues.

This clonotype appeared a few times. V is TRBV19 and J is TRBJ2-3, with 10 bases that match TRBD1. The germline V gene encodes CDR1 LNHDA and CDR2 SQIVND (reference sequence). Trimming at V came to 9 bases and at J to 0 bases, leaving 9 bases not matched to a gene. The CDR3 is made up of 16 amino acids. This CDR3 reads CASGQGVRTSTDTQYF. In DNA form, the CDR3 reads TGTGCCAGCGGACAGGGGGTGAGAACTAGCACAGATACGCAGTATTTT.

For this clonotype: The junction differs from germline at one of its ends, possibly a read error. The rearrangement links TRBV27 to TRBJ2-6, with D possibly being TRBD1 (5 bases). The CDR3 is 15 residues long. From germline, CDR1 is MNHEY and CDR2 SMNVEV (reference sequence). The DNA of the CDR3 is TGTGCCAGCAGCTTGCTTCATTCTGGGGCCAACGTCCAGACTTTC. Translation: CASSLLHSGANVQTF.

This clonotype was seen many times. This chain joins TRBV29-1 and TRBJ1-4; no definite D call. The germline CDR1 and CDR2 sequences are SQVTM and ANQGSEA. The V gene lost 1 base and the J gene lost 0 bases, with 0 bases spanning the gap. There are 12 residues in the CDR3. CDR3 region: CSVEATNEKLFF. CDR3 DNA sequence: TGCAGCGTTGAAGCAACTAATGAAAAACTGTTTTTT.

This clonotype was detected ten times or more. The chain joins TRBV10-3 to TRBJ2-5; 8 bases align to TRBD2. This CDR3 contains 15 residues. Germline V gene data show CDR1 as ENHRY and CDR2 as SYGVKD. The V and J ends lost 6 bases and 0 bases, in that order; junction bases with no gene match: 6. CDR3 loop: CAIRNGGADQETQYF. The CDR3 bases are TGTGCCATCAGAAACGGGGGGGCCGACCAAGAGACCCAGTACTTC.

Only a few counts were recorded for this clonotype. A much larger clone differs by one base, so this may be a read error. This chain uses TRBV28 with TRBJ2-7; 7 bases are shared with TRBD1. The CDR3 covers 13 residues. Germline V gene lookup returns CDR1 MDHEN and CDR2 SYDVKM. The CDR3 loop reads CAGSWDSSYEQYF. The CDR3 coding sequence is TGTGCCGGCAGCTGGGACAGCTCCTACGAGCAGTACTTC. The whole variable domain, filled in from reference TRBV28 and TRBJ2-7, reads DVKVTQSSRYLVKRTGEKVFLECVQDMDHENMFWYRQDPGLGLRLIYFSYDVKMKEKGDIPEGYSVSREKKERFSLILESASTNQTSMYLCAGSWDSSYEQYFGPGTRLTVT.

This chain joins TRBV24-1 and TRBJ2-1; D might be TRBD1 (6 bases). This CDR3 has 16 amino acids. V lost 2 bases and J 5 bases, leaving 15 bases between the germline ends. CDR1 is KGHDR and CDR2 is SFDVKD in the germline V gene. The CDR3: CATSDSSGTKNNEQFF. CDR3 nucleotides: TGTGCCACCAGTGATTCGTCCGGGACAAAAAACAATGAGCAGTTCTTC.

Only a few counts were recorded for this clonotype. The chain joins TRBV20-1 to TRBJ1-1; 8 positions agree with TRBD1. Trimming at V came to 5 bases and at J to 0 bases, leaving 2 bases not matched to a gene. The length of the CDR3 is 13 residues. Germline V gives CDR1 DFQATT, CDR2 SNEGSKA (reference sequence). CDR3 sequence (DNA): TGCAGTGCTCAGGGGGCGGTGAACACTGAAGCTTTCTTT. Its protein product is CSAQGAVNTEAFF.

The chain carries TRBV7-2 and TRBJ1-2; no firm D call. Germline V lookup: CDR1 SGHTA, CDR2 FQGNSA. V was cut by 1 base and J by 6 bases, with 12 bases left in between. This CDR3 is built from 14 residues. The CDR3, as DNA: TGTGCCAGCAGCTTAGAGGCCGTCCCTAATGGCTACACCTTC. Translation: CASSLEAVPNGYTF.

The genes are TRBV20-1 and TRBJ2-3; D remains ambiguous. Germline V gene sequence: CDR1 DFQATT, CDR2 SNEGSKA (reference sequence). The CDR3 is 11 residues long. The V gene lost 5 bases and the J gene lost 5 bases, with 8 bases spanning the gap. In DNA, the CDR3 is TGCAGTGCTCTCTCACGAGATACGCAGTATTTT. As protein: CSALSRDTQYF.

V is TRBV7-3 and J is TRBJ2-1; TRBD1 aligns across 7 bases. The J segment lost 5 bases and the V segment lost 5 bases, leaving 9 bases of the junction unmatched. The V gene's germline CDR1 is SGHTA and CDR2 FQGTGA. This CDR3 is built from 15 residues. CDR3 coding DNA: TGTGCCAGCAGCAGGAGGACAGGTCGAAACAATGAGCAGTTCTTC. Protein sequence: CASSRRTGRNNEQFF.